The rows below give T cell receptor beta chains drawn from one sample of a study of blood T cell repertoires in COVID-19. Measured with immunoSEQ multiplex PCR; TCRdb has only the in-frame clones, and not every one. This sample has almost 35,000 clones; over 70% occur once, and the top ten carry 11% to 15%. Source material: peripheral blood. Every receptor here comes from a man in his 60s with active COVID-19. Each CDR3 is given with its conserved first and last residue. D genes are given only for firm matches. Rows give clone size only sometimes, using once, few, many, or a class for an expanded clone.

j_gene: TRBJ2-1; d_gene: TRBD2; v_gene: TRBV10-3; abundance: .; len: 16; CDR3aa: CAISVGTSGRADEQFF; CDR3nt: TGTGCCATCAGTGTGGGGACTAGCGGGAGGGCCGATGAGCAGTTCTTC
j_gene: TRBJ2-7; d_gene: TRBD2; v_gene: TRBV7-2; abundance: .; len: 14; CDR3aa: CASSSGPSGGEQYF; CDR3nt: TGTGCCAGCAGCTCGGGTCCTAGCGGGGGCGAGCAGTACTTC
j_gene: TRBJ1-3; d_gene: .; v_gene: TRBV2; abundance: once; len: 14; CDR3aa: CASSEQGTGNTIYF; CDR3nt: TGTGCCAGCAGTGAACAGGGGACCGGAAACACCATATATTTT
j_gene: TRBJ2-3; d_gene: .; v_gene: TRBV28; abundance: .; len: 14; CDR3aa: CASSLRENTDTQYF; CDR3nt: TGTGCCAGCAGTTTAAGGGAGAACACAGATACGCAGTATTTT
j_gene: TRBJ2-7; d_gene: .; v_gene: TRBV28; abundance: .; len: 11; CDR3aa: CASSDRYEQYF; CDR3nt: TGTGCCAGCAGTGACAGGTACGAGCAGTACTTC
j_gene: TRBJ1-4; d_gene: .; v_gene: TRBV11-2; abundance: .; len: 13; CDR3aa: CASSLGTFEKLFF; CDR3nt: TGTGCCAGCAGCTTGGGGACTTTTGAAAAACTGTTTTTT
j_gene: TRBJ2-2; d_gene: TRBD1; v_gene: TRBV7-8; abundance: .; len: 15; CDR3aa: CASSADRVNTGELFF; CDR3nt: TGTGCCAGCAGCGCTGACAGGGTGAACACCGGGGAGCTGTTTTTT
j_gene: TRBJ2-7; d_gene: TRBD2; v_gene: TRBV5-5; abundance: .; len: 14; CDR3aa: CASSSGLVGYEQYF; CDR3nt: TGTGCCAGCAGCTCCGGACTAGTAGGCTACGAGCAGTACTTC
j_gene: TRBJ1-4; d_gene: TRBD1; v_gene: TRBV4-1; abundance: .; len: 15; CDR3aa: CASSQSPGGGEKLFF; CDR3nt: TGCGCCAGCAGCCAATCACCAGGGGGAGGTGAAAAACTGTTTTTT
j_gene: TRBJ2-5; d_gene: TRBD1; v_gene: TRBV30; abundance: .; len: 14; CDR3aa: CAWSVLRGQETQYF; CDR3nt: TGTGCCTGGAGTGTACTCAGGGGGCAAGAGACCCAGTACTTC
j_gene: TRBJ1-1; d_gene: .; v_gene: TRBV11-2; abundance: .; len: 15; CDR3aa: CASSSPGVPDTEAFF; CDR3nt: TGTGCCAGCAGCTCCCCAGGGGTCCCTGACACTGAAGCTTTCTTT
j_gene: TRBJ2-3; d_gene: .; v_gene: TRBV5-4; abundance: .; len: 15; CDR3aa: CASSPGGFGGDTQYF; CDR3nt: TGTGCCAGCAGCCCCGGGGGATTTGGAGGGGATACGCAGTATTTT
j_gene: TRBJ2-7; d_gene: TRBD2; v_gene: TRBV5-6; abundance: .; len: 11; CDR3aa: CASSFSREEHF; CDR3nt: TGTGCCAGCAGCTTTTCCCGGGAGGAACACTTC
j_gene: TRBJ2-1; d_gene: .; v_gene: TRBV30; abundance: .; len: 14; CDR3aa: CAWSVRVGLDEQFF; CDR3nt: TGTGCCTGGAGTGTACGAGTCGGGTTAGATGAGCAGTTCTTC
j_gene: TRBJ2-7; d_gene: TRBD2; v_gene: TRBV27; abundance: .; len: 16; CDR3aa: CASSSSSGRLTYEQYF; CDR3nt: TGTGCCAGCAGTTCCTCTAGCGGGAGGCTCACCTACGAGCAGTACTTC